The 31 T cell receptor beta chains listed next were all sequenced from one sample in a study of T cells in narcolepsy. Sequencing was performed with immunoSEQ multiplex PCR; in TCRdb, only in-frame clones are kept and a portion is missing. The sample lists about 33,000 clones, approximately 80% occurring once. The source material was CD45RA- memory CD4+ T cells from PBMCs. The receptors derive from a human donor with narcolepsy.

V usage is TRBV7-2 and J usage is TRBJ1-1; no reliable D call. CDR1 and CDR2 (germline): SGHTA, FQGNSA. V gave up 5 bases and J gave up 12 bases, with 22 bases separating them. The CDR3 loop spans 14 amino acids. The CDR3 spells CASSPRTKSIVTFF. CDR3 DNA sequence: TGTGCCAGCAGCCCCCGAACCAAGAGCATAGTAACTTTCTTT.

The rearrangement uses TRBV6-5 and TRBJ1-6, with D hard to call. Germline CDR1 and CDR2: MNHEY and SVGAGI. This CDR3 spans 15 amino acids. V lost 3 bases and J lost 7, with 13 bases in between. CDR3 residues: CASSYNSLVNSPLHF. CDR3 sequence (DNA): TGTGCCAGCAGTTATAACAGCCTGGTGAATTCACCCCTCCACTTT.

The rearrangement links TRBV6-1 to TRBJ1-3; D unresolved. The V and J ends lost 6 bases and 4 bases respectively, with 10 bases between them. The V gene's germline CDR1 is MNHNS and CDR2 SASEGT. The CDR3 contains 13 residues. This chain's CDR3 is CASRVGSGNTIYF. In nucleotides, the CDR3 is TGTGCCAGCAGGGTTGGGTCAGGAAACACCATATATTTT.

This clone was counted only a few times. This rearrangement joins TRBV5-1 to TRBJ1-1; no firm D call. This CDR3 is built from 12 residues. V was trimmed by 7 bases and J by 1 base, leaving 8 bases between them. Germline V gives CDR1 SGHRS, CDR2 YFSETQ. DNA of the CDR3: TGCGCCAGCGGGGAGACGAACACTGAAGCTTTCTTT. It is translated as CASGETNTEAFF.

The CDR3 spells CASSLWGNEQFF. The CDR3 nucleotides are TGCGCCAGCAGCTTGTGGGGCAATGAGCAGTTCTTC. V usage is TRBV5-1 and J usage is TRBJ2-1; D unclear. Germline V gives CDR1 SGHRS, CDR2 YFSETQ. The V and J ends lost 1 base and 6 bases respectively, with 5 bases between them. The CDR3 totals 12 residues.

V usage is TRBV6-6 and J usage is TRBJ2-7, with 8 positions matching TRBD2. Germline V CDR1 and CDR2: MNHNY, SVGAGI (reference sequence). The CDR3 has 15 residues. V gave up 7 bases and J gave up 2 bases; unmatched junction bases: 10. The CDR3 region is CASMYQGGGTYEQYF. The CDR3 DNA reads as TGTGCCAGCATGTACCAGGGCGGGGGGACCTACGAGCAGTACTTC.

CDR3 residues: CASSPVTEAFF. CDR3 nucleotide sequence: TGTGCCAGCAGCCCCGTAACTGAAGCTTTCTTT. The chain joins TRBV6-6 to TRBJ1-1; unclear D gene. The CDR3 covers 11 residues. V was cut by 6 bases and J by 5 bases, with 7 bases left in between. Germline values: CDR1 MNHNY, CDR2 SVGAGI (reference sequence).

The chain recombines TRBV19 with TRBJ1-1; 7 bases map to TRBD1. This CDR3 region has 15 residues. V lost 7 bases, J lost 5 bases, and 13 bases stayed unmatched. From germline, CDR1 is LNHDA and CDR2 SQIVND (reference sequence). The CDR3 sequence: CASMRDSPPRTEAFF. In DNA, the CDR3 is TGTGCCAGTATGAGGGACAGCCCCCCGAGGACTGAAGCTTTCTTT.

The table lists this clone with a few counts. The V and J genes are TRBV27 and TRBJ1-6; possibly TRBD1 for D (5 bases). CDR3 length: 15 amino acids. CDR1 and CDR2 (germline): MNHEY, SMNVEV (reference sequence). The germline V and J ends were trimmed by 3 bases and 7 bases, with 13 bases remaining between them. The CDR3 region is CASSFGGTVNSPLHF. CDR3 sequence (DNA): TGTGCCAGCAGTTTTGGGGGAACAGTGAATTCACCCCTCCACTTT.

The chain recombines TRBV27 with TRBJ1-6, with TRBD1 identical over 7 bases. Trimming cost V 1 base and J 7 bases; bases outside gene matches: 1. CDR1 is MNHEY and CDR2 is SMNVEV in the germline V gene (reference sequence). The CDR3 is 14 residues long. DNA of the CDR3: TGTGCCAGCAGTTTATGGGGACAGAATTCACCCCTCCACTTT. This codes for CASSLWGQNSPLHF.

The CDR3 is CAWNRDRDQPQHF. The DNA of the CDR3 is TGTGCCTGGAACAGGGACAGAGATCAGCCCCAGCATTTT. J is TRBJ1-5 and V is TRBV30; 7 positions agree with TRBD1. The CDR3 contains 13 residues. V was clipped by 4 bases and J by 5 bases; unmatched bases: 5. The V gene's germline CDR1 is GTSNPN and CDR2 SVGIG (reference sequence).

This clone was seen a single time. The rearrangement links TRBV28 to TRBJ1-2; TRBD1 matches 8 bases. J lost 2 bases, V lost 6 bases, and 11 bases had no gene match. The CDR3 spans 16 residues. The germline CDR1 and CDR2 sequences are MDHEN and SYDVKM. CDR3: CASSPSGQGPNYGYTF. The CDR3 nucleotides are TGTGCCAGCAGCCCTAGTGGACAGGGACCGAACTATGGCTACACCTTC.

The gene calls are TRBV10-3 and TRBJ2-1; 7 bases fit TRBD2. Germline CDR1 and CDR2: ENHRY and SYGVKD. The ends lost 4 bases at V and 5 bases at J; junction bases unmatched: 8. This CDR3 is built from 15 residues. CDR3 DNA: TGTGCCATCAGTGCCACGAAGCGGGGCCACAATGAGCAGTTCTTC. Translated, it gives CAISATKRGHNEQFF.

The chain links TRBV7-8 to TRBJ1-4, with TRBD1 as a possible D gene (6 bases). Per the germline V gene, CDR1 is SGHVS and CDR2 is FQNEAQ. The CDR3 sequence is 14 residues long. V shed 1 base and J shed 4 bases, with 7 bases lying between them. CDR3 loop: CASSLGTVNEKLFF. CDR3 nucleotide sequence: TGTGCCAGCAGCTTAGGGACAGTTAATGAAAAACTGTTTTTT.

CDR3 loop: CASSAAGNTRNEQFF. The CDR3 DNA follows: TGTGCCAGCAGCGCAGCAGGGAATACCCGCAATGAGCAGTTCTTC. This chain joins TRBV7-2 and TRBJ2-1, with a weak D call TRBD1 (5 bases). This CDR3 spans 15 amino acids. V was clipped by 5 bases and J by 6 bases, with 17 bases between them. The germline V gene has CDR1 SGHTA and CDR2 FQGNSA.

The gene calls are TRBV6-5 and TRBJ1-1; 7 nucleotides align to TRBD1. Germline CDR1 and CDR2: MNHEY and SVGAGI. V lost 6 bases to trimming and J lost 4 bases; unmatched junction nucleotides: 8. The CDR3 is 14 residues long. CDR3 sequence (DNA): TGTGCCAGCAGGACGGGTACAGGGGCCACTGAAGCTTTCTTT. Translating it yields CASRTGTGATEAFF.

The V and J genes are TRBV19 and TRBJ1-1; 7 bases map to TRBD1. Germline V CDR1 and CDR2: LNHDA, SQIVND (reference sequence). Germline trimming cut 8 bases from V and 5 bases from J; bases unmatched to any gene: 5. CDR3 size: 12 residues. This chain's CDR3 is CASLRDRTEAFF. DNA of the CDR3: TGTGCCAGTTTAAGGGACAGAACTGAAGCTTTCTTT.

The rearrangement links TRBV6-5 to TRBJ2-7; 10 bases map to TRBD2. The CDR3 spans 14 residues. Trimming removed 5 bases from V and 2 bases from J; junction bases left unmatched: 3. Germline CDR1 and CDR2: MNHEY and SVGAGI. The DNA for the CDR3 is TGTGCCAGCAGTAATAGCGGGGGGCCCTACGAGCAGTACTTC. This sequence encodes CASSNSGGPYEQYF.

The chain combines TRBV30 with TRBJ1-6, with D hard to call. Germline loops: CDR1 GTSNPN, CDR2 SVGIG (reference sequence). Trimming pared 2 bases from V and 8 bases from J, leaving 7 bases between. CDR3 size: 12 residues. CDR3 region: CAWSPQDSPLHF. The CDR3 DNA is TGTGCCTGGAGTCCCCAGGATTCACCCCTCCACTTT.

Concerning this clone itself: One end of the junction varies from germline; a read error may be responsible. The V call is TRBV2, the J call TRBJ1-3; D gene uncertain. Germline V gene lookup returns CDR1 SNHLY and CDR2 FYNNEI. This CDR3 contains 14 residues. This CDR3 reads CASSDAHSGSTIYF. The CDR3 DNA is TGTGCCAGCAGTGATGCACACTCTGGAAGCACCATATATTTT.

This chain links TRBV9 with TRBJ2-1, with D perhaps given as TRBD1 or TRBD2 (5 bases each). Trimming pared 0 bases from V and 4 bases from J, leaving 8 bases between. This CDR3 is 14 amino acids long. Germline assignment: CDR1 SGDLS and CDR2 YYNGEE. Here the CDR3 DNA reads TGTGCCAGCAGCGTAGGGGGACCTTACAATGAGCAGTTCTTC. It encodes CASSVGGPYNEQFF.

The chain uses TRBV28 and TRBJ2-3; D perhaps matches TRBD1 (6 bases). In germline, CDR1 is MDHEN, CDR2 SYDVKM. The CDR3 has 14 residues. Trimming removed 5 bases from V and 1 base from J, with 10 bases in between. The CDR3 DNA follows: TGTGCCAGCAGTGGACCAGGGGGCACAGATACGCAGTATTTT. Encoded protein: CASSGPGGTDTQYF.

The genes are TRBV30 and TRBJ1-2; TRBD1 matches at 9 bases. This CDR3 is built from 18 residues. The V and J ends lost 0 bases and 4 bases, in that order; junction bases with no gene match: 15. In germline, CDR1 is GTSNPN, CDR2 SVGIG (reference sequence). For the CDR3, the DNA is TGTGCCTGGAGTGTAGGGAGACAGGGGGACCTACTGGTCTATGGCTACACCTTC. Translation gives CAWSVGRQGDLLVYGYTF.

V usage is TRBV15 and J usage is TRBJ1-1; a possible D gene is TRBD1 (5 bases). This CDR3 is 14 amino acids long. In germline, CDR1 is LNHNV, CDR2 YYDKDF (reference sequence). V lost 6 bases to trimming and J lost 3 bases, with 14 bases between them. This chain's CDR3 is CATSAGFRHTEAFF. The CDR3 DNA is TGTGCCACCAGTGCAGGGTTTCGGCACACTGAAGCTTTCTTT.

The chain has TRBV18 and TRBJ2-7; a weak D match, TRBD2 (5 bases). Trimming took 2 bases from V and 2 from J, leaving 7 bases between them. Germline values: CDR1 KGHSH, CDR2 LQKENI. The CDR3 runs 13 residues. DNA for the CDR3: TGTGCCAGCTCACCAGGACTGACCTACGAGCAGTACTTC. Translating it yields CASSPGLTYEQYF. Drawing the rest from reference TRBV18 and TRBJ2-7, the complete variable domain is NAGVMQNPRHLVRRRGQEARLRCSPMKGHSHVYWYRQLPEEGLKFMVYLQKENIIDESGMPKERFSAEFPKEGPSILRIQQVVRGDSAAYFCASSPGLTYEQYFGPGTRLTVT.

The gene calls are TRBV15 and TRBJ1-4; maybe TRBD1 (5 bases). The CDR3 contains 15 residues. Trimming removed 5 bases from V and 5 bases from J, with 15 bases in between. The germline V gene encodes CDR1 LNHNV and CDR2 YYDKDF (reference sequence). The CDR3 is CATSPGGGENEKLFF. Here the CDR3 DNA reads TGTGCCACCAGCCCCGGGGGGGGTGAGAATGAAAAACTGTTTTTT.

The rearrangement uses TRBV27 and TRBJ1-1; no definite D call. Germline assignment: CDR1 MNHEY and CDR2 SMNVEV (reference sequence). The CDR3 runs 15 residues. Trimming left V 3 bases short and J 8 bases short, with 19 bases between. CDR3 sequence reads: CASSFVGASSREAFF. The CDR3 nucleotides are TGTGCCAGCAGTTTCGTGGGCGCGTCAAGTAGAGAAGCTTTCTTT.

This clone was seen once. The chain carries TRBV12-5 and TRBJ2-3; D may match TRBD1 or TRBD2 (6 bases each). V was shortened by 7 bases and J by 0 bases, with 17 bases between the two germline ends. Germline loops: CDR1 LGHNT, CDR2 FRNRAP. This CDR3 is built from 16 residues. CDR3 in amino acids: CASALGAGLSTDTQYF. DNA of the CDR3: TGTGCTAGTGCCCTGGGGGCGGGGCTAAGCACAGATACGCAGTATTTT.

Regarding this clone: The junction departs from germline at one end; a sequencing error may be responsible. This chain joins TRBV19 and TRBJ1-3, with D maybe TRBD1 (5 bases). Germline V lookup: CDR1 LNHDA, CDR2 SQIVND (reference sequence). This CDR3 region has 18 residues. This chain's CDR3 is CACRSLRDGRISGNTIYF. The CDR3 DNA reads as TGTGCCTGTAGATCACTAAGGGACGGGCGCATCTCTGGAAACACCATATATTTT.

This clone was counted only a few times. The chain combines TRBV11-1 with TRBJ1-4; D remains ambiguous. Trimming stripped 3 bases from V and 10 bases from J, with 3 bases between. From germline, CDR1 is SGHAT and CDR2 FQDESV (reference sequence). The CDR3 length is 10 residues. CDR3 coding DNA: TGTGCCAGCAGCTTGGGAAAACTGTTTTTT. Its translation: CASSLGKLFF.

The CDR3 loop is CASSPTGESGNTIYF. CDR3 nucleotide sequence: TGTGCCAGCAGTCCTACAGGGGAATCTGGAAACACCATATATTTT. The rearrangement joins TRBV9 to TRBJ1-3; 7 bases fit TRBD1. This CDR3 spans 15 amino acids. Per the germline V gene, CDR1 is SGDLS and CDR2 is YYNGEE. With V trimmed by 5 bases and J by 1 base, 6 bases remained unmatched.